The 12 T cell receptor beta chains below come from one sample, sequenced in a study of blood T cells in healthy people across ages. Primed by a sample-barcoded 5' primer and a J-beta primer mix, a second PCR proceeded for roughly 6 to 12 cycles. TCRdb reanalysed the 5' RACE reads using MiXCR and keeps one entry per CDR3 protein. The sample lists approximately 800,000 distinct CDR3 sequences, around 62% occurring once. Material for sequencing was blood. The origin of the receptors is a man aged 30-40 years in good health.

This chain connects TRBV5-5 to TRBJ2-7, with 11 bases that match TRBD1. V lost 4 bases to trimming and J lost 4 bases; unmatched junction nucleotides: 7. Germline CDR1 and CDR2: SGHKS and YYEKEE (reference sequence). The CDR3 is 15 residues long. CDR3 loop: CASSPDRGRRYEQYF. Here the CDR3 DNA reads TGTGCCAGCAGCCCGGACAGGGGGCGACGGTACGAGCAGTACTTC.

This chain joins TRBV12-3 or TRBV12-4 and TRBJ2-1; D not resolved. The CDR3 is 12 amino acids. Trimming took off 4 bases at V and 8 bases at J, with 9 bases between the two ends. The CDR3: CASSYIGDEQFF. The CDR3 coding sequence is TGTGCCAGCAGTTATATTGGGGATGAGCAGTTCTTC.

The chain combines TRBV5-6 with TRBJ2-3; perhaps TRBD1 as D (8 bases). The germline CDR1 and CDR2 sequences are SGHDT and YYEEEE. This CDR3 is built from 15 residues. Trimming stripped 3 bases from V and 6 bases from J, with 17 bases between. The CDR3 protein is CASSWTGMGGDTQYF. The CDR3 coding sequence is TGTGCCAGCAGCTGGACAGGGATGGGGGGGGATACGCAGTATTTT.

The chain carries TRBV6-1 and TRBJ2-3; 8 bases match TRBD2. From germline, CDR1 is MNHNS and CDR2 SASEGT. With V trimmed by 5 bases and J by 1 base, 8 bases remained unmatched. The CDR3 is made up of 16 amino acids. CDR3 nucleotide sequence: TGTGCCAGCAGTCTCCTCGGGGGGGCAGGCACAGATACGCAGTATTTT. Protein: CASSLLGGAGTDTQYF.

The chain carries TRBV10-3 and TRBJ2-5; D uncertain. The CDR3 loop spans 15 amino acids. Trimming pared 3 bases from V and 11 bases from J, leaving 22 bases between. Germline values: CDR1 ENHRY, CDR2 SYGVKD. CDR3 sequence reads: CAISEDWTGGAEQYF. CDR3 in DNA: TGTGCCATCAGTGAAGACTGGACGGGTGGTGCTGAGCAGTACTTC.

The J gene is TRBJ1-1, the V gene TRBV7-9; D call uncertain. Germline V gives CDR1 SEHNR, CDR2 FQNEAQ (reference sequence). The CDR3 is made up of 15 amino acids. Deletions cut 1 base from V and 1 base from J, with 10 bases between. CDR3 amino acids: CASSLGSLENTEAFF. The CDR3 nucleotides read TGTGCCAGCAGCTTAGGATCACTTGAGAACACTGAAGCTTTCTTT.

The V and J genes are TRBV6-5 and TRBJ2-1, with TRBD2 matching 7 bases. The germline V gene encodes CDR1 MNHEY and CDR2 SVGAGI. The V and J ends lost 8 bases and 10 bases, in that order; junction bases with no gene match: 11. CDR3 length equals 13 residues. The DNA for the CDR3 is TGTGCCAGCGCGGGACTACCCCTCTCGGAGCAGTTCTTC. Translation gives CASAGLPLSEQFF.

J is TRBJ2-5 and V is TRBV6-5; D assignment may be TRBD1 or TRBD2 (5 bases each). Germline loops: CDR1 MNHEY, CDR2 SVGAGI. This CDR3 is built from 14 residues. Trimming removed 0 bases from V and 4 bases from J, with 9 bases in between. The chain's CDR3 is CASSYSSGRETQYF. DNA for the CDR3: TGTGCCAGCAGTTACTCATCGGGACGAGAGACCCAGTACTTC.

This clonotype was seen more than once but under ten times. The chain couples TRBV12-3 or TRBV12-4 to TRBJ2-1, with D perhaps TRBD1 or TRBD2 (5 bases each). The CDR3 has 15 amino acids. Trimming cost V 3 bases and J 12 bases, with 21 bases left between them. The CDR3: CASSLHGDELVVQFF. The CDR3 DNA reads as TGTGCCAGCAGTTTGCACGGGGACGAACTGGTGGTGCAGTTCTTC.

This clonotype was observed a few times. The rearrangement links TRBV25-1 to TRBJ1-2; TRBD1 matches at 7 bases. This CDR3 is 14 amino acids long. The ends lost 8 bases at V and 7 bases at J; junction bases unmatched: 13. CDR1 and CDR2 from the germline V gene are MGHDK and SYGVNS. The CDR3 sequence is CASYTGQIHTGYTF. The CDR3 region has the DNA TGTGCCAGCTACACGGGACAGATTCATACTGGCTACACCTTC.

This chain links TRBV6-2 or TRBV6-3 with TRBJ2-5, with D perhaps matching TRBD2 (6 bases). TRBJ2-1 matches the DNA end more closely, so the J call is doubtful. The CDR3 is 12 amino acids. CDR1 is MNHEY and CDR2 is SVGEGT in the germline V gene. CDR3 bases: TGTGCCAGCAGTTACGTCCGGGAGACCCAGTTCTTC. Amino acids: CASSYVRETQFF.

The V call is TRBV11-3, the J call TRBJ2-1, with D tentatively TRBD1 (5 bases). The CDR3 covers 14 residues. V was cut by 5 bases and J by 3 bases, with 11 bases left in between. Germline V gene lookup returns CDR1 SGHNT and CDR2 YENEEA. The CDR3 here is CASSPAQGYNEQFF. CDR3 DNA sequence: TGTGCCAGCAGCCCAGCCCAGGGCTACAATGAGCAGTTCTTC.